Below, 16 T cell receptor beta chains from the same sample are listed, as sequenced in a study of blood T cell repertoires in COVID-19. The data were produced by immunoSEQ multiplex PCR, yet TCRdb's version contains in-frame clones alone and is incomplete. The repertoire holds around 100,000 clones, 87% seen once, with 15% in the top ten. The sample consisted of peripheral blood. These receptors came from a human donor in a cohort sampled during active COVID-19.

The chain joins TRBV10-3 to TRBJ2-5, with D perhaps matching TRBD1 (5 bases). Trimming took 8 bases from V and 1 from J, leaving 11 bases between them. The germline V gene has CDR1 ENHRY and CDR2 SYGVKD. This CDR3 spans 13 amino acids. This chain's CDR3 is CAIGEDTQETQYF. The CDR3 region has the DNA TGTGCCATCGGAGAGGACACCCAAGAGACCCAGTACTTC.

This clone was counted only a few times. This chain joins TRBV10-3 and TRBJ1-2; no clear D gene. The CDR3 is 14 residues long. V lost 2 bases and J 0 bases, leaving 7 bases between the germline ends. The germline gives CDR1 ENHRY, CDR2 SYGVKD. The CDR3, as DNA: TGTGCCATCAGTGAGAGTACTCCTAACTATGGCTACACCTTC. Protein sequence: CAISESTPNYGYTF.

The chain combines TRBV2 with TRBJ2-2; 11 nucleotides match TRBD2. J gave up 7 bases and V 7 bases, and 8 bases lay outside the gene matches. Germline values: CDR1 SNHLY, CDR2 FYNNEI. This CDR3 contains 15 residues. The CDR3 sequence is CASTDLAGGGGELFF. Written as DNA, the CDR3 is TGTGCCAGCACCGATCTAGCGGGAGGTGGCGGGGAGCTGTTTTTT.

The chain uses TRBV9 and TRBJ2-3; 7 bases map to TRBD2. Germline V gives CDR1 SGDLS, CDR2 YYNGEE. There are 18 residues in the CDR3. Losses at the gene ends were 3 bases for V and 0 bases for J; bases not matched to a gene: 13. CDR3 DNA: TGTGCCAGCAGCGCCCCAGACTCAGCGGGGTATAGCACAGATACGCAGTATTTT. Translating gives CASSAPDSAGYSTDTQYF.

The rearrangement joins TRBV7-2 to TRBJ2-1; no clear D. This CDR3 spans 15 amino acids. V lost 1 base and J 0 bases, leaving 7 bases between the germline ends. In germline, CDR1 is SGHTA, CDR2 FQGNSA. The CDR3 is CASSLDLGSYNEQFF. The CDR3 nucleotides read TGTGCCAGCAGCTTAGATCTAGGCTCCTACAATGAGCAGTTCTTC.

V and J are TRBV28 and TRBJ2-3; 9 bases agree with TRBD1. The germline gives CDR1 MDHEN, CDR2 SYDVKM. This CDR3 is 14 amino acids long. V lost 7 bases and J lost 7; bases outside the gene matches: 9. CDR3 sequence reads: CASTLGTGLNTQYF. The CDR3 DNA sequence: TGTGCCAGCACCCTTGGGACAGGGCTAAATACGCAGTATTTT.

V gene TRBV6-1 combines with J gene TRBJ2-2; TRBD2 is a possible D gene (6 bases). CDR1 and CDR2 (germline): MNHNS, SASEGT. V lost 3 bases and J lost 2, with 19 bases in between. This CDR3 contains 18 residues. CDR3: CASSDPMGSDYNTGELFF. The CDR3 DNA sequence: TGTGCCAGCAGTGATCCTATGGGATCGGACTACAACACCGGGGAGCTGTTTTTT.

The CDR3 sequence: CASSPTAVNSPLHF. The CDR3 coding sequence is TGTGCCAGTAGTCCCACAGCCGTTAATTCACCCCTCCACTTT. The gene calls are TRBV19 and TRBJ1-6; D call uncertain. The germline V and J ends were trimmed by 5 bases and 6 bases, with 11 bases remaining between them. The V gene's germline CDR1 is LNHDA and CDR2 SQIVND (reference sequence). The CDR3 extends over 14 amino acids.

The chain recombines TRBV28 with TRBJ2-1; 8 positions agree with TRBD2. The CDR3 covers 14 residues. V shed 8 bases and J 8 bases; nucleotides not matched to a gene: 11. Germline V gives CDR1 MDHEN, CDR2 SYDVKM. CDR3 loop: CASAKAGDGDEQFF. Written as DNA, the CDR3 is TGTGCCAGCGCCAAAGCGGGAGATGGGGATGAGCAGTTCTTC.

The chain uses TRBV9 and TRBJ2-3; the match to TRBD2 covers 9 bases. The V segment lost 0 bases and the J segment 3 bases; nucleotides outside the gene matches: 8. This CDR3 is built from 17 residues. CDR1 and CDR2 from the germline V gene are SGDLS and YYNGEE. CDR3 nucleotide sequence: TGTGCCAGCAGCGTAGATAGGGCGGGGGGGCTGACAGATACGCAGTATTTT. Protein sequence: CASSVDRAGGLTDTQYF.

The V gene is TRBV5-8, the J gene TRBJ2-7; 14 bases line up with TRBD2. J lost 2 bases, V lost 4 bases, and 5 bases had no gene match. The CDR3 consists of 16 residues. Per germline, CDR1 SGHTS and CDR2 YDEGEE. The CDR3 DNA is TGTGCCAGCAGCGTCGGACTAGCGGGAGGCCCCTACGAGCAGTACTTC. Its protein is CASSVGLAGGPYEQYF.

The chain combines TRBV5-4 with TRBJ2-5; TRBD2 might be the D (5 bases). In germline, CDR1 is SGHNT, CDR2 YYREEE (reference sequence). The V end lost 3 bases, the J end lost 7 bases, and 19 bases lay between the germline ends. This CDR3 comprises 15 residues. CDR3 DNA sequence: TGTGCCAGCAGCTACCCTGGACTGGGCCCGGGGACCCAGTACTTC. Its translation is CASSYPGLGPGTQYF.

This rearrangement joins TRBV27 to TRBJ1-2; 12 nucleotides match TRBD1. This CDR3 region has 18 residues. V lost 0 bases to trimming and J lost 3 bases; unmatched junction nucleotides: 8. CDR1 and CDR2 from the germline V gene are MNHEY and SMNVEV (reference sequence). The CDR3 bases are TGTGCCAGCAGTTTATCAGGGACAGGGGGCACTCGTTACTATGGCTACACCTTC. Protein sequence: CASSLSGTGGTRYYGYTF.

Details on this clone: At one boundary the junction diverges from the germline segment, which might be a read error. This rearrangement joins TRBV6-2 or TRBV6-3 to TRBJ2-1; no definite D call. The germline V gene has CDR1 MNHEY and CDR2 SVGEGT. The CDR3 runs 12 residues. The CDR3 region has the DNA TGTGCCAGCAGTTCCAGTTACAGTGAGCAGTTCTTC. Residues: CASSSSYSEQFF.

J is TRBJ1-2 and V is TRBV24-1; a weak D match, TRBD1 (6 bases). CDR1 is KGHDR, CDR2 SFDVKD, per germline. V lost 5 bases, J lost 5 bases, and 14 bases lay in between. The CDR3 loop spans 14 amino acids. Written as DNA, the CDR3 is TGTGCCACCAGTGGCCCGGACAGTTCTTATGGCTACACCTTC. Its protein product is CATSGPDSSYGYTF.

V gene TRBV5-8 combines with J gene TRBJ2-3, with 11 bases that match TRBD2. The CDR3 contains 17 residues. Germline CDR1 SGHTS, CDR2 YDEGEE. V lost 0 bases to trimming and J lost 0 bases; unmatched junction nucleotides: 3. CDR3 nucleotide sequence: TGTGCCAGCAGCTTGGTCACTAGCGGGGGTAGCACAGATACGCAGTATTTT. Translating it yields CASSLVTSGGSTDTQYF.